Listed below are T cell receptor beta chains from one sample, sequenced in a study of T cell responses to AZD1222 COVID-19 vaccine. The protocol was immunoSEQ multiplex PCR, while the TCRdb copy is restricted to in-frame clones and leaves out a portion. The top ten hold 6.5% of the sample, which has under 150,000 clones, 88% seen once. This material consisted of peripheral blood, taken 28 days after the second AZD1222 dose. These receptor sequences come from an adult who received the AZD1222 COVID-19 vaccine. Each CDR3 is given with its conserved first and last residue. D genes are given only for firm matches. Clone size is given for some rows only: seen once, a few or many times, or a class if the clone is expanded.

clone size,D gene,J gene,CDR3 length,V gene,CDR3 protein,CDR3 DNA
.,TRBD1,TRBJ1-1,13,TRBV5-4,CASSWDSLTEAFF,TGTGCCAGCAGCTGGGACAGCCTCACTGAAGCTTTCTTT
.,TRBD2,TRBJ2-3,15,TRBV7-9,CAHGGGNPSTDTQYF,TGTGCCCACGGGGGGGGAAACCCTAGCACAGATACGCAGTATTTT
.,.,TRBJ1-1,11,TRBV2,CARGGGDEAFF,TGTGCCAGAGGGGGGGGAGATGAAGCTTTCTTT
.,.,TRBJ2-1,10,TRBV2,CASRVVEQFF,TGTGCCAGCAGGGTAGTTGAGCAGTTCTTC
.,TRBD2,TRBJ2-7,17,TRBV7-2,CASSSTSGGASEYEQYF,TGTGCCAGCAGCTCCACTAGCGGGGGGGCCTCCGAATACGAGCAGTACTTC
.,TRBD2,TRBJ2-7,16,TRBV3-1/TRBV3-2,CASSQEIAGAAYEQYF,TGTGCCAGCAGCCAAGAAATAGCGGGGGCCGCCTACGAGCAGTACTTC
.,TRBD2,TRBJ2-5,14,TRBV3-1/TRBV3-2,CASSQAGGPETQYF,TGTGCCAGCAGCCAAGCGGGGGGGCCTGAGACCCAGTACTTC
.,TRBD1,TRBJ1-3,16,TRBV27,CASSLSGQGNGNTIYF,TGTGCCAGCAGTTTATCGGGACAGGGGAACGGAAACACCATATATTTT
.,TRBD2,TRBJ2-5,12,TRBV5-1,CASSWEGETQYF,TGCGCCAGCAGCTGGGAGGGGGAGACCCAGTACTTC
.,.,TRBJ2-3,14,TRBV7-9,CASSLAQSTDTQYF,TGTGCCAGCAGCTTGGCACAGAGCACAGATACGCAGTATTTT
.,TRBD2,TRBJ2-3,15,TRBV2,CASSRPSGGLDTQYF,TGTGCCAGCAGCCGGCCCAGCGGGGGGTTAGATACGCAGTATTTT
.,.,TRBJ1-3,16,TRBV5-4,CASSPGLFSGGNTIYF,TGTGCCAGCAGTCCGGGATTATTTTCGGGAGGAAACACCATATATTTT
.,.,TRBJ2-5,13,TRBV11-1,CASSFSGEETQYF,TGTGCCAGCAGCTTTTCCGGGGAAGAGACCCAGTACTTC
.,.,TRBJ2-2,16,TRBV28,CASSSWGAPDTGELFF,TGTGCCAGCAGTTCGTGGGGGGCCCCCGACACCGGGGAGCTGTTTTTT
.,.,TRBJ1-2,14,TRBV14,CASSPTARNYGYTF,TGTGCCAGCAGCCCGACAGCACGCAACTATGGCTACACCTTC
.,.,TRBJ1-4,13,TRBV28,CASSYGNREKLFF,TGTGCCAGCAGTTACGGGAACCGGGAAAAACTGTTTTTT
.,TRBD1,TRBJ2-7,14,TRBV6-5,CASRAPDRTYEQYF,TGTGCCAGCAGGGCCCCGGACAGGACCTACGAGCAGTACTTC
.,.,TRBJ1-5,13,TRBV28,CASSTGLHQPQHF,TGTGCCAGCAGTACAGGGTTGCATCAGCCCCAGCATTTT
.,.,TRBJ1-3,16,TRBV18,CASSPGRPEGGNTIYF,TGTGCCAGCTCACCTGGACGCCCAGAGGGGGGAAACACCATATATTTT
.,.,TRBJ1-2,13,TRBV6-5,CASRSTGLDGYTF,TGTGCCAGCAGGTCCACAGGGCTGGATGGCTACACCTTC
.,.,TRBJ1-2,14,TRBV19,CASRPGPINYGYTF,TGTGCCAGTAGACCGGGACCGATTAACTATGGCTACACCTTC
.,.,TRBJ1-4,13,TRBV3-1/TRBV3-2,CASGSEPNEKLFF,TGTGCCAGTGGGTCAGAACCAAATGAAAAACTGTTTTTT
.,.,TRBJ1-2,13,TRBV6-5,CASTYDRNYGYTF,TGTGCCAGCACCTACGACAGAAACTATGGCTACACCTTC
.,.,TRBJ1-1,13,TRBV18,CASSPLRDREAFF,TGTGCCAGCTCACCACTTCGAGACAGAGAAGCTTTCTTT
once,.,TRBJ2-1,12,TRBV5-1,CASSLGEGEQFF,TGCGCCAGCAGCTTGGGCGAGGGTGAGCAGTTCTTC
.,.,TRBJ2-3,16,TRBV10-3,CAISELARASTDTQYF,TGTGCCATCAGTGAGTTGGCCCGTGCTAGCACAGATACGCAGTATTTT
once,.,TRBJ1-4,10,TRBV21-1,CASQKEGWFF,TGTGCCAGCCAAAAGGAGGGATGGTTTTTT
.,TRBD1,TRBJ2-5,15,TRBV5-5,CASSSWRQGQETQYF,TGTGCCAGCAGCTCCTGGAGACAGGGCCAAGAGACCCAGTACTTC
.,.,TRBJ1-2,14,TRBV29-1,CSVENRGEPYGYTF,TGCAGCGTTGAAAACAGAGGTGAACCCTATGGCTACACCTTC
once,.,TRBJ2-1,17,TRBV6-1,CASSEAGRGRGRNEQFF,TGTGCCAGCAGCGAAGCGGGTCGGGGCAGGGGAAGGAATGAGCAGTTCTTC
once,.,TRBJ1-5,14,TRBV4-3,CASSLGKPDHPQHF,TGCGCCAGCAGCTTGGGGAAGCCCGATCATCCCCAGCATTTT
.,.,TRBJ2-7,12,TRBV6-5,CASSSGPGKQYF,TGTGCCAGCAGCTCGGGCCCGGGGAAGCAGTACTTC
once,TRBD1,TRBJ2-1,19,TRBV12-5,CASGLVRGQSTTAHNEQFF,TGTGCTAGTGGTTTGGTAAGGGGGCAATCAACAACCGCGCACAATGAGCAGTTCTTC
.,.,TRBJ2-7,15,TRBV28,CATRWAEPPPYEQYF,TGTGCCACCCGATGGGCGGAACCCCCCCCCTACGAGCAGTACTTC
.,.,TRBJ2-6,13,TRBV5-4,CASSTQTGHVLTF,TGTGCCAGCAGCACCCAGACAGGCCACGTCCTGACTTTC
.,TRBD2,TRBJ2-5,17,TRBV19,CASSPSGLAGGLETQYF,TGTGCCAGTAGTCCCTCGGGACTAGCGGGGGGGCTAGAGACCCAGTACTTC
.,.,TRBJ1-1,15,TRBV18,CASSPAAVRNTEAFF,TGTGCCAGCTCACCGGCGGCAGTACGTAACACTGAAGCTTTCTTT
.,.,TRBJ2-5,13,TRBV5-6,CASSQQQGETQYF,TGTGCCAGCAGCCAGCAGCAGGGAGAGACCCAGTACTTC
.,TRBD1,TRBJ1-5,18,TRBV19,CASSLGTGSLRSNQPQHF,TGTGCCAGTAGTCTCGGGACAGGGAGTCTTAGGAGCAATCAGCCCCAGCATTTT
.,.,TRBJ2-7,13,TRBV18,CASSPTSSYEQYF,TGTGCCAGCTCACCTACCTCCTCCTACGAGCAGTACTTC
.,.,TRBJ2-5,11,TRBV20-1,CSAGTGETQYF,TGCAGTGCTGGGACCGGTGAGACCCAGTACTTC
few,.,TRBJ1-4,12,TRBV2,CASSEAREKLFF,TGTGCCAGCAGTGAAGCTCGGGAAAAACTGTTTTTT
.,.,TRBJ1-1,15,TRBV19,CASSPEGPWNTEAFF,TGTGCCAGTAGTCCGGAGGGCCCATGGAACACTGAAGCTTTCTTT
once,.,TRBJ1-4,16,TRBV3-1/TRBV3-2,CASSQDIGLSNEKLFF,TGTGCCAGCAGCCAAGACATCGGGCTATCGAATGAAAAACTGTTTTTT
.,.,TRBJ1-1,13,TRBV12-3/TRBV12-4,CASKRQVNTEAFF,TGTGCCAGCAAGAGACAGGTGAACACTGAAGCTTTCTTT
.,TRBD2,TRBJ2-2,15,TRBV5-1,CASSLGTSGTGELFF,TGCGCCAGCAGCCTCGGGACTAGCGGCACCGGGGAGCTGTTTTTT
.,.,TRBJ1-2,11,TRBV20-1,CSARQGWGYTF,TGCAGTGCTAGACAGGGTTGGGGCTACACCTTC
.,TRBD1,TRBJ2-7,16,TRBV4-3,CASSQDLVTGRSEQYF,TGCGCCAGCAGCCAAGATCTGGTGACAGGGAGAAGCGAGCAGTACTTC
.,.,TRBJ2-7,14,TRBV6-5,CASSYGVDAYEQYF,TGTGCCAGCAGTTACGGGGTGGATGCCTACGAGCAGTACTTC
.,.,TRBJ1-3,11,TRBV7-9,CASTSQNTIYF,TGTGCCAGCACTTCGCAGAACACCATATATTTT
.,.,TRBJ2-6,15,TRBV7-2,CASSLDFSGANVLTF,TGTGCCAGCAGCTTAGATTTCTCTGGGGCCAACGTCCTGACTTTC